This T cell receptor beta chain was documented in a study of technical replicates of blood from several donors. CDR3 length: 16 residues. V was trimmed by 8 bases and J by 10 bases, leaving 27 bases between them. CDR1 is MNHEY and CDR2 is SVGAGI in the germline V gene. TCRdb's copy holds only in-frame clones and misses some; the assay was immunoSEQ multiplex PCR. The sample has roughly 71,000 clones; around 90% are singletons. This receptor was identified in a human donor in good health. What was sequenced was T cells isolated from PBMCs. J is TRBJ2-1 and V is TRBV6-5; D not resolved. In DNA, the CDR3 is TGTGCCAGCGGTTCATCGGCGGAGACTGAATTTCGGGAGCAGTTCTTC. Its protein product is CASGSSAETEFREQFF.